The TCR beta chain described here comes from a study of cytomegalovirus exposure and HLA in healthy donors (dated by TCRdb to about 2017). Turning to the overall study: An earlier analysis of 587 of the donors reported approximately 280 Gb of sequence data and around 100 million unique TCR beta sequences obtained from roughly 170 million T cells. A later analysis re-analyzed previously published TCR beta repertoires from about 600 donors and added high-resolution HLA genotyping to study TCR occurrence patterns. The T cell repertoires of about 700 subjects were profiled by immunosequencing and related to cytomegalovirus serostatus. Alongside the repertoire data, information on donor age, sex, ethnicity and CMV serostatus was compiled. The later analysis used no new phenotypic data to find candidate immune exposures, relying instead on TCR beta sequences and their occurrence across donors. The number of typed donors differed by locus: roughly 620-640 for A, B, C, DRB1 and DQB1; 522 for DQA1; approximately 600 for DPA1; and roughly 490 for DPB1. Because of strong linkage in the cohort, a handful of DR-DQ haplotypes were treated as single units for association and clustering. A later genetic analysis used genome-wide SNP genotypes for 398 of the 666 donors, treating that subset as a discovery cohort. An early release that covered about 600 HLA-typed donors contained about 300 gigabases of sequencing data and around 80 million unique TCR sequences. To decide whether each TCR beta V gene segment behaved as functional or pseudogenic, an earlier analysis of approximately 590 of the donors relied on high-throughput TCR beta sequencing. Among over 350 genotyped donors of the cohort, an average of approximately 240,000 unique TCR beta nucleotide sequences were sequenced per donor, 15% to 20% of them non-productive. Among the 398 genotyped donors, about 83% belonged to the genetic ancestry cluster associated with self-reported Caucasian donors. Every discovery cohort repertoire had been produced on one sequencing platform. The study aimed to test whether signatures of past pathogen exposure could be identified by cataloging public T cell receptors. HLA typing included class I and class II loci at four-digit resolution. In addition to the first cohort of several hundred subjects, a separate validation cohort of under 150 different subjects was used. High-throughput TCR immunosequencing, statistical association of individual TCRs with disease status, and machine learning were combined to predict cytomegalovirus infection status. The paper's findings and limits, for the study overall: When HLA alleles, especially DR and DQ, strongly co-occurred, attributing TCR associations to individual alleles was difficult. A further reported finding was that TCR beta sequences accurately predicted the HLA-A and HLA-B alleles for most subjects in the first cohort. In a later analysis, more than 15,000 TCR beta sequences were associated with specific HLA alleles at a false discovery rate of 0.05. A cluster of highly shared sequence variants was judged likely to be a technical artifact of the sequencing pipeline. A total of roughly 160 TCR beta chains were listed by the study as associated with cytomegalovirus. Most CMV-associated TCR beta chains appeared to be HLA-restricted in a later analysis, and the HLA associations seemed to be driven largely by CMV exposure. Most TCR sequences were observed very rarely across donors, whereas some public TCRs were present in many individuals. Because HLA typing was missing for some donors at each locus, association tests included only the typed subset. The cohort was sequenced for TCR beta chains only, and without alpha or paired-chain data the features that could be detected were limited. Compared with equally common non-associated chains, HLA-associated TCR beta chains in a later analysis were more clonally expanded and had lower generation probabilities. A few of the identified cytomegalovirus-associated TCR beta chains were confirmed in vitro to be specific for cytomegalovirus antigens. In both the original and validation cohorts, the classifier was reported to diagnose cytomegalovirus status with high specificity and sensitivity. A later genetic analysis associated a missense DCLRE1C variant with V-gene and J-gene trimming of TCR beta chains, and an independent cohort replicated the association. Correlated functional status among segregating V segments might reflect linkage disequilibrium, but an unknown experimental factor could not be ruled out. Because counts were too low, seventeen rarely observed V segments, including chromosome 9 orphons, were excluded from the earlier analysis of several hundred of the donors. It was suggested by the authors that the approach could potentially be generalized to other disease states and immunological phenotypes. Several of the top co-occurrence clusters appeared to be linked to parvovirus B19, influenza, CMV and Epstein-Barr virus, according to a later analysis. Because the 87-base-pair reads could not distinguish some IMGT-functional V segments, including TRBV6-2 and TRBV6-3, those segments were excluded. The presence/absence analyses assumed that sequencing depth was roughly uniform across donors, and that assumption may not be true. According to a later analysis, TCR association rates differed among HLA loci, with DRB1 alleles showing the most associated TCRs and HLA-C alleles showing the fewest. Immune exposure information for the cohort was limited to CMV serostatus. In an earlier analysis of some 550 of the donors, most TCR beta V segments were observed in productive rearrangements about 87% or about 30% of the time, broadly matching IMGT annotations. According to a later genetic analysis, donors in an Asian-associated ancestry cluster had fewer N-insertions in productive TCRs than the roughly 670-donor mean.

Remarks on this clone: Its target antigen remains unknown. Base-call qualities are not available, and no considerably larger clone is one nucleotide away.

V trim: 4 bases; J trim: 7 bases; unmatched bases: 4. Taken from the germline V gene, the CDR1 and CDR2 loops are SGHRS and YFSETQ. The CDR3 goes from the cysteine to the phenylalanine over 14 residues. The read is trimmed to its CDR3 DNA, 42 bases read in frame from base 1. The cohort consisted of fewer than 700 healthy bone marrow donors. At the time of sampling, every cohort member was nominally healthy, though immune exposures that went unrecorded were likely present. The donor tested CMV seropositive and was one of the 289 seropositive cohort members. A peripheral blood sample was collected from each donor, and TCR beta sequencing was performed on peripheral blood mononuclear cells. Genomic DNA extraction from the blood cell samples was performed with the Qiagen DNeasy Blood Extraction Kit. Library preparation used the immunoSEQ multiplex PCR assay. For the multiplex PCR, a mixture combining 60 forward primers for TCR Vbeta segments and 13 reverse primers for TCR Jbeta segments was used. The CDR3 region of rearranged TCR beta genes was amplified from genomic DNA by a multiplex PCR assay. The amplified TCR beta libraries were sequenced on the Illumina HiSeq System as 87-base-pair reads. Concerning the study's data processing: A later analysis counted about 80 million unique TCR beta chains across the 550 to 750 repertoires, and some 11 million of these chains were shared by at least two donors. A nearest-neighbor algorithm error-corrected the raw reads and collapsed the reads into unique sequences, merging closely related sequences to remove PCR and sequencing errors. CDR3 sequences were aligned to IMGT reference sequences to assign V, D and J gene segments. Each retained sequence needed at least a six-nucleotide match to both a V gene segment and a J gene segment. A rearrangement counted as productive if the CDR3 had no stop codons and remained in frame with V and J, and every other rearrangement counted as non-productive. Following IMGT convention, CDR3 was defined as the stretch from the second conserved V-encoded cysteine to the conserved J-encoded phenylalanine. The earlier analysis of roughly 590 of the donors excluded any sequence lacking an unambiguous match to a single V gene segment. An earlier analysis of 500 to 700 of the donors classified V segments as functional when productive rearrangements were above 56.7% and as segregating when the standard deviation between donors was above 5%. To diagnose cytomegalovirus status from the catalog of TCR beta chain sequences, a statistical classification framework was built. A later analysis assigned V and J genes by comparing TCR nucleotide sequences with IMGT/GENE-DB human TR gene sequences. Using the TCRdist pipeline, a later analysis assigned CDR3 sequences along with most-parsimonious VDJ recombination scenarios. In a later analysis, each TCR beta chain was defined by its CDR3 amino acid sequence together with its V-gene family, and reads without a unique V-gene family were excluded. In a later analysis, approximately 640 highly shared, low-generation-probability nucleotide sequences were removed to address suspected cross-contamination and a sequencing artifact. For each public chain, a later analysis derived a clonal expansion index from normalized ranks of inferred template counts within each repertoire. A later analysis computed generation probabilities with a VDJ recombination model fitted to out-of-frame rearrangements, and checked the results against IGoR. A later analysis scored TCR-TCR, TCR-HLA and TCR-CMV co-occurrence with hypergeometric tests, applying a repertoire-size bias correction to TCR pairs. In a later analysis, false discovery rates were estimated by permuting HLA or CMV assignments 20 times. In a later analysis, co-occurring TCRs were grouped using DBSCAN, and TCRdist sequence similarity was added for clustering within HLA-allele-positive subsets. For co-occurrence clustering, repertoires with fewer than 30,000 or more than 120,000 public chains were excluded, along with four or five repertoires with anomalous nucleotide sharing. In TCRdb, the immuneACCESS table is reduced to in-frame sequences with V and J assigned. These tables do not hold every clone; where another copy was compared, an unresolved V gene accounts for under half, and the others remain unexplained. D and trimming come from the DNA, and the V and J calls and clone size come from that table. This sample comprises about 120,000 clones, about 68% of them detected only once. The biggest ten clones account for around a tenth of the sample.

Here the chain combines TRBV5-1 and TRBJ1-4; TRBD1 aligns with 10 central bases. The sequence came from a woman aged 45-60 years in good health and CMV-seropositive. Sequencing used PBMCs. CDR3 protein: CASSQDRGSEKLFF. The nucleotide sequence reads as follows: TGCGCCAGCAGCCAGGACAGGGGGAGTGAAAAACTGTTTTTT.